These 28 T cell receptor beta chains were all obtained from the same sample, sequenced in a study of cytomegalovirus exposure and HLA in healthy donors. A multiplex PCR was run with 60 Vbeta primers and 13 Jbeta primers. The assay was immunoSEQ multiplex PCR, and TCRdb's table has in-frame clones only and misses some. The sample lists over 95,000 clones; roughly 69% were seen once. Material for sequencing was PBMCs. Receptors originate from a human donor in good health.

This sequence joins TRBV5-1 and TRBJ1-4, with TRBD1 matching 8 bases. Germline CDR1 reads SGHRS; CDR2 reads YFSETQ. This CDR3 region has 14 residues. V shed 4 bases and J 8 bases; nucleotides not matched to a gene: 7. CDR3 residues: CASSIQGAREKLFF. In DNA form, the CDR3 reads TGCGCCAGCAGCATCCAGGGGGCGCGGGAAAAACTGTTTTTT.

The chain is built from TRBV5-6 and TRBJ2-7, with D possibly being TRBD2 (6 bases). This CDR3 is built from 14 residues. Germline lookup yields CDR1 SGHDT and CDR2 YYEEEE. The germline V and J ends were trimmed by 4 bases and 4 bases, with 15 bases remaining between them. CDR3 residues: CASSPSATLYEQYF. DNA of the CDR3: TGTGCCAGCAGCCCTAGCGCTACCCTTTACGAGCAGTACTTC.

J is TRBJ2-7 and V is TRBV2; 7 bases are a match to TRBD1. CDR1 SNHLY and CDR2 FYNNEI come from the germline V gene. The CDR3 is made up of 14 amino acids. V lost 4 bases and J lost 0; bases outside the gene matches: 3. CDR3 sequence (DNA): TGTGCCAGCAGTGCGACAGGGTACTCCTACGAGCAGTACTTC. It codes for CASSATGYSYEQYF.

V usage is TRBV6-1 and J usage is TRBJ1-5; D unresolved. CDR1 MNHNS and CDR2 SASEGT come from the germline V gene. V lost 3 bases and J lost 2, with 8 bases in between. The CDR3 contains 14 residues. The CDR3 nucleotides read TGTGCCAGCAGTGACGGACTGGGCAATCAGCCCCAGCATTTT. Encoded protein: CASSDGLGNQPQHF.

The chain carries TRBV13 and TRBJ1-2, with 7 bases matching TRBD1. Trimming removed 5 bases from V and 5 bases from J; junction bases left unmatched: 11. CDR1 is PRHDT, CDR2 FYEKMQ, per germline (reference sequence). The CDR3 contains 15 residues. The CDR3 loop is CASSPRQGLKYGYTF. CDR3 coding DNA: TGTGCCAGCAGCCCGCGACAGGGCCTTAAGTATGGCTACACCTTC.

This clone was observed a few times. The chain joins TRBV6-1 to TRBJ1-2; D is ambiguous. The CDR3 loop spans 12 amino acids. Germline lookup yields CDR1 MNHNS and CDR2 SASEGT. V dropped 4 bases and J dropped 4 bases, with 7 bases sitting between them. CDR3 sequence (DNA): TGTGCCAGCAGTGGCCCCGGCTATGGCTACACCTTC. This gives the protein CASSGPGYGYTF.

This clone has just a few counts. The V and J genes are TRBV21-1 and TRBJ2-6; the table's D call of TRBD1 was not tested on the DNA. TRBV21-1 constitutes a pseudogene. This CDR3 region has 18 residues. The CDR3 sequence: CASSTPGVPLSGANVLTF. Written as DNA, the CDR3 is TGTGCCAGCAGCACTCCAGGGGTCCCGCTCTCTGGGGCCAACGTCCTGACTTTC.

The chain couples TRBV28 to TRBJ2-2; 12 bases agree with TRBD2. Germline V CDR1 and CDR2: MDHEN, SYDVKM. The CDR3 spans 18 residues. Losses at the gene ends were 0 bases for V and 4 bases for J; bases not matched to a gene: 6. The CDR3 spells CASSLWGLAGGITGELFF. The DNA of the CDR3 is TGTGCCAGCAGTTTATGGGGCCTAGCGGGAGGGATCACCGGGGAGCTGTTTTTT.

The CDR3 region has the DNA TGTGCCAGCAGGGTAGACACCGGGGAGCTGTTTTTT. Its protein is CASRVDTGELFF. The V and J genes are TRBV19 and TRBJ2-2; a weak D match, TRBD1 (5 bases). V lost 9 bases to trimming and J lost 3 bases, with 8 bases between them. The length of the CDR3 is 12 residues. Germline CDR1 LNHDA, CDR2 SQIVND (reference sequence).

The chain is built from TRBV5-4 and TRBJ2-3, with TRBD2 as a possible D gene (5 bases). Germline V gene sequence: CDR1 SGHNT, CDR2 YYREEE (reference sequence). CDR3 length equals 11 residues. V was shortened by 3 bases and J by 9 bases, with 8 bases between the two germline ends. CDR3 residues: CASSYGLTQYF. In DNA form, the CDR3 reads TGTGCCAGCAGCTACGGACTGACGCAGTATTTT.

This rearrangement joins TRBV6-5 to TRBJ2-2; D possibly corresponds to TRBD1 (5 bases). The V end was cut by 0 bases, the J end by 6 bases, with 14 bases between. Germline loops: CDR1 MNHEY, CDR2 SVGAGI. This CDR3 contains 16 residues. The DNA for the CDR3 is TGTGCCAGCAGTTACTCGCCAGGGTCGGTTGCCGGGGAGCTGTTTTTT. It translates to CASSYSPGSVAGELFF.

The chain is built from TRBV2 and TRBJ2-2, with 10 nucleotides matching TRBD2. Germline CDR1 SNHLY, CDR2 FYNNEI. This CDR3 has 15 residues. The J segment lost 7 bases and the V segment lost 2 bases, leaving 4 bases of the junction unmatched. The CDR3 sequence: CASSENLAGVGELFF. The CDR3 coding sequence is TGTGCCAGCAGTGAAAACCTAGCGGGAGTCGGGGAGCTGTTTTTT.

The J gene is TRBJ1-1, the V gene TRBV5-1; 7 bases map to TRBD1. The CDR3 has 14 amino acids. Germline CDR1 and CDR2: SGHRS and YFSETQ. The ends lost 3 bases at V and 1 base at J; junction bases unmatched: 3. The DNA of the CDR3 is TGCGCCAGCAGCTCGGGACAGCCGAACACTGAAGCTTTCTTT. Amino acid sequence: CASSSGQPNTEAFF. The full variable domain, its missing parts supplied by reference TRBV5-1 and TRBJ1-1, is KAGVTQTPRYLIKTRGQQVTLSCSPISGHRSVSWYQQTPGQGLQFLFEYFSETQRNKGNFPGRFSGRQFSNSRSEMNVSTLELGDSALYLCASSSGQPNTEAFFGQGTRLTVV.

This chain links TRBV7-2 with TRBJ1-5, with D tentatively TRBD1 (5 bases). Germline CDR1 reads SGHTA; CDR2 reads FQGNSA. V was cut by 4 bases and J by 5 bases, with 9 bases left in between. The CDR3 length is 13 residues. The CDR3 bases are TGTGCCAGCAGCTCGGCGGGGGATCAGCCCCAGCATTTT. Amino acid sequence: CASSSAGDQPQHF.

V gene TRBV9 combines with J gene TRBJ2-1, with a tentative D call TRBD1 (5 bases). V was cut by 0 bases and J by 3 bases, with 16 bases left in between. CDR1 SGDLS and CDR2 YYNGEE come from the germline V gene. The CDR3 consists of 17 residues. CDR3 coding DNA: TGTGCCAGCAGCGTAGGAACCTCCAGGGAACGCTACAATGAGCAGTTCTTC. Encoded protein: CASSVGTSRERYNEQFF.

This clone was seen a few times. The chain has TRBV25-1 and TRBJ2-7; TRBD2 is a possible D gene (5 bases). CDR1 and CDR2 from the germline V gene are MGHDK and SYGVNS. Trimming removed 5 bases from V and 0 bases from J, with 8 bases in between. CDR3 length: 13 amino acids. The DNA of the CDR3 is TGTGCCAGCAGTAGAGGGAGCTCCTACGAGCAGTACTTC. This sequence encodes CASSRGSSYEQYF.

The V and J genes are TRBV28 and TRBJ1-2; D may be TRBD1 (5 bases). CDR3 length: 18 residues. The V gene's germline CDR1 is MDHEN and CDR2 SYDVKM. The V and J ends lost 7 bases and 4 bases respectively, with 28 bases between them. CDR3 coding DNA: TGTGCCAGCACGAGAGGGTGGGGCGCCGGGAGTCTTGGCTATGGCTACACCTTC. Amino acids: CASTRGWGAGSLGYGYTF.

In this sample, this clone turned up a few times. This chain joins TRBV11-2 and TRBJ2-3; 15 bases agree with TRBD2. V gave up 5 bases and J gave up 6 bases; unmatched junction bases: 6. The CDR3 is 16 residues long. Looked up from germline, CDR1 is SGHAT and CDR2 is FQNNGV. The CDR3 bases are TGTGCCAGCAGCGGCGGACTAGCGGGGGGGCTGGATACGCAGTATTTT. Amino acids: CASSGGLAGGLDTQYF.

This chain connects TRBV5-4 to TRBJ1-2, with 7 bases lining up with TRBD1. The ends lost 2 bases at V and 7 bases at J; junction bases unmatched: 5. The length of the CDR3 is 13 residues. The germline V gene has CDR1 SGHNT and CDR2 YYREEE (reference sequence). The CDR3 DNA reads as TGTGCCAGCAGCTTACAGGGGTTGAGTGGCTACACCTTC. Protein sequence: CASSLQGLSGYTF.

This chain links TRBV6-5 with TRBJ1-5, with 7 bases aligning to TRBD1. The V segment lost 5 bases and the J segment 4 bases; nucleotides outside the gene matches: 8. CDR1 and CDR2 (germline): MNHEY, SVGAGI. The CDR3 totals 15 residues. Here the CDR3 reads CASSNRQGRNQPQHF. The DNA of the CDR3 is TGTGCCAGCAGTAATCGACAGGGTAGGAATCAGCCCCAGCATTTT.

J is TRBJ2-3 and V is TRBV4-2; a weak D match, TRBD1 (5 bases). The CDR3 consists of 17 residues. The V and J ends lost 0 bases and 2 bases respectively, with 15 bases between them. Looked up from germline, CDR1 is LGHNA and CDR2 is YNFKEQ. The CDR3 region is CASSQELTGRSTDTQYF. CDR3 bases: TGTGCCAGCAGCCAAGAATTAACAGGACGCTCCACAGATACGCAGTATTTT.

The CDR3 sequence: CASSARTGPNSPLHF. The CDR3 bases are TGTGCCAGCAGCGCACGGACAGGGCCGAATTCACCCCTCCACTTT. The chain links TRBV2 to TRBJ1-6; 8 bases match TRBD1. The V segment lost 6 bases and the J segment 7 bases; nucleotides outside the gene matches: 8. From germline, CDR1 is SNHLY and CDR2 FYNNEI. The CDR3 spans 15 residues.

Here the CDR3 DNA reads TGTGCCAGTAGTATAGTTCGTGGGGCAGGCTATGGCTACACCTTC. This translates into CASSIVRGAGYGYTF. The rearrangement uses TRBV19 and TRBJ1-2, with D perhaps TRBD1 (5 bases). Trimming cost V 1 base and J 4 bases, with 13 bases left between them. Germline V lookup: CDR1 LNHDA, CDR2 SQIVND (reference sequence). The CDR3 runs 15 residues.

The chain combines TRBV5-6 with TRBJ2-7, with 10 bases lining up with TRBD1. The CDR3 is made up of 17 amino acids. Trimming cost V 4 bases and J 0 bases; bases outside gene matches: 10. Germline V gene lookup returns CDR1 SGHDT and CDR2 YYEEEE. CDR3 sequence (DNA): TGTGCCAGCAGCGGATTCAGCCGGGACAGGGGCTCCTACGAGCAGTACTTC. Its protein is CASSGFSRDRGSYEQYF.

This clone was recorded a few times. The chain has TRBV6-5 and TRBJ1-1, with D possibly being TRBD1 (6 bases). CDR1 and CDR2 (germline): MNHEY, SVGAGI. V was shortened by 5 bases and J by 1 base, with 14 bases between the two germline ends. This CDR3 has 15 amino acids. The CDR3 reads CASSVRGPWNTEAFF. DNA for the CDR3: TGTGCCAGCAGTGTGCGGGGGCCATGGAACACTGAAGCTTTCTTT.

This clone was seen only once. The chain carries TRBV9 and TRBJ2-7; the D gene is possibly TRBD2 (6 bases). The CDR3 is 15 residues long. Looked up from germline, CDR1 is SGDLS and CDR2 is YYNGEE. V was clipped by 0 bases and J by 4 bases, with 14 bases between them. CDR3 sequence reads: CASSVGGLSPYEQYF. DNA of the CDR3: TGTGCCAGCAGCGTAGGGGGACTTTCCCCTTACGAGCAGTACTTC.

CDR3 DNA: TGCGCCAGCAGCCACCGAACTAGCGGGAATGATGAGCAGTTCTTC. Its translation is CASSHRTSGNDEQFF. V usage is TRBV10-1 and J usage is TRBJ2-1, with 10 bases identical to TRBD2. Per germline, CDR1 WNHNN and CDR2 SYGVQD (reference sequence). The length of the CDR3 is 15 residues. The V gene end was trimmed by 6 bases and the J gene end by 8 bases; junction bases not matched to a gene: 10.

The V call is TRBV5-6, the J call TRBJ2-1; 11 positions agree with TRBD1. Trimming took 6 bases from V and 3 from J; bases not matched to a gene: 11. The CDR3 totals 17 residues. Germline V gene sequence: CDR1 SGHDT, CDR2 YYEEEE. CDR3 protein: CASTRRTGGVGYNEQFF. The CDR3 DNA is TGTGCCAGCACCCGGCGGACAGGGGGCGTCGGCTACAATGAGCAGTTCTTC.